The text below deals with one TCR beta chain. This sample is part of a study of OX40 agonist ivuxolimab in advanced cancers. In the study overall: In this trial design, patients received ivuxolimab intravenously at 0.01 to 10 mg/kg every 2 weeks. Patients enrolled in dose escalation were diagnosed with hepatocellular carcinoma, melanoma, renal cell or head and neck cancer. With a range of roughly 20 to 79, age averaged approximately 60 years, and around 80% were male.

Profiled with immunoSEQ multiplex PCR; TCRdb holds only in-frame clones, not every one. The sample includes some 33,000 clones, roughly 76% of them seen just once. CDR3 length: 14 residues. The sequence was obtained from an adult with an advanced solid tumor such as melanoma, head and neck, liver or kidney cancer. This chain uses TRBV21-1 with TRBJ2-2; the table's D call of TRBD1 was not tested on the DNA. TRBV21-1 is recorded as a pseudogene. Sequenced material: CD4+ or CD8+ T cells sorted from blood, taken in a trial of the OX40 agonist ivuxolimab. As DNA, the CDR3 is TGTGCCAAATCAGGGACAGCGAACACCGGGGAGCTGTTTTTT. Amino acid sequence: CAKSGTANTGELFF.